The rows below give T cell receptor beta chains drawn from one sample of a study of cytomegalovirus exposure and HLA in healthy donors. Method: immunoSEQ multiplex PCR; TCRdb's copy keeps in-frame clones and lacks some. Here the sample table reports 30,000 to 40,000 clones. Sequencing was carried out using PBMCs. Receptor source: a human donor in good health. The conserved cysteine and the conserved F or W are not part of the CDR3 here.

V gene	J gene	CDR3 length	CDR3 protein
TRBV18	TRBJ2-7	12	ASSPPADRGEQY
TRBV2	TRBJ2-2	13	ASDDNREYTGELF
TRBV10-3	TRBJ1-1	12	AISEVTGTTEAF
TRBV18	TRBJ1-1	11	ASSLGGVTEAF
TRBV30	TRBJ2-5	11	AWSSVARETQY
TRBV5-1	NA	17	ASSLGHFRPGANSYEQY
TRBV5-6	TRBJ1-2	13	ASSLEGRPTYGYT
TRBV25-1	TRBJ2-4	13	ASSIRGDPKNIQY
TRBV27	TRBJ2-1	17	ASSSIGGAAGGLAFGQF
TRBV4-2	TRBJ2-7	13	ASSQVTGLLYEQY
TRBV15	TRBJ2-7	12	ATSRGGQVYEQY
TRBV5-8	TRBJ1-5	16	ASSLGQGAGFSNQPQH
TRBV28	TRBJ2-1	11	ASSLESDNEQF
TRBV28	TRBJ1-1	13	VSSLAPQGGTEAF
TRBV5-1	TRBJ1-6	13	ASRETDIYNSPLH
TRBV7-9	TRBJ1-5	12	ASSGTGTYQPQH
TRBV5-4	TRBJ1-3	12	ASSFGSGGNTIY
TRBV27	TRBJ1-5	12	ASSSGQADQPQH
TRBV10-3	TRBJ2-3	11	AISDGRLNTQY
TRBV9	TRBJ1-4	14	ASSLNTGGEGEKLF
TRBV25-1	TRBJ1-1	11	ASSEWGDTEAF
TRBV25-1	TRBJ2-7	12	ASSTGTGGYEQY
TRBV19	TRBJ1-5	13	ASSLWTASNQPQH
TRBV5-1	TRBJ2-2	14	ASSLTRTGGTGELF
TRBV7-6	TRBJ2-7	12	ASSDYGGNYEQY
TRBV19	TRBJ1-5	11	ASQYRGYQPQH
TRBV5-1	TRBJ2-3	12	ASSPTRVTDTQY
TRBV18	TRBJ1-1	12	ASSPITRNTEAF
TRBV10-3	TRBJ2-5	10	AISEEEETQY
TRBV7-8	TRBJ1-1	11	ASRVTGNTEAF
TRBV28	TRBJ2-1	11	ASSFRSYNEQF
TRBV6-6	TRBJ1-5	11	ASSNQGHQPQH
TRBV30	TRBJ1-2	12	AWSARFSEPGYT
TRBV7-2	TRBJ2-3	14	ASSPTGTSGGDTQY
TRBV2	TRBJ1-5	12	ASTKAGGNQPQH
TRBV5-8	TRBJ1-2	11	ASSLGTFYGYT
TRBV18	TRBJ1-5	13	ASSPEVLSNQPQH
TRBV6-4	TRBJ2-2	11	ASRLTGTGELF